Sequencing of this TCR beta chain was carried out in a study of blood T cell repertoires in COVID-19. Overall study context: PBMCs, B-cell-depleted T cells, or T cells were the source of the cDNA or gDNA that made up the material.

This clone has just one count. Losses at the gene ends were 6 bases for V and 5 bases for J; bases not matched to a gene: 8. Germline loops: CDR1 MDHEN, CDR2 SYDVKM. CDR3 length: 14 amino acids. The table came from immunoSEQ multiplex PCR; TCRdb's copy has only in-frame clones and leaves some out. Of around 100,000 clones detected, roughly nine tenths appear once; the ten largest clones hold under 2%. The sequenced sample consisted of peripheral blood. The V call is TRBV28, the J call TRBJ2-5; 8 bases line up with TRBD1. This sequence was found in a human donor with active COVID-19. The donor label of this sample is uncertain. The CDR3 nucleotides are TGTGCCAGCAGCCCAGGGGGCGTCGCGGAGACCCAGTACTTC. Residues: CASSPGGVAETQYF.